The rows below give T cell receptor beta chains drawn from one sample of a study of siplizumab effects on memory and regulatory T cells. The method was immunoSEQ multiplex PCR; TCRdb's version includes in-frame clones alone and lacks a portion of them. This table holds over 45,000 clones, about 98% found once. Sequenced sample: naive CD8+ T cells sorted from blood. The receptors come from a human donor in good health. CDR3s include the opening cysteine and the closing phenylalanine or tryptophan. D genes are given only for firm matches. The listing skips clone size in some rows; elsewhere it reads once, few, many or a size class.

>-|TRBV4-1|TRBJ2-7|-
TGCGCCAGCAGCCAAGATCAAGGGACTGCTTCCTACGAGCAGTACTTC
CASSQDQGTASYEQYF
>-|TRBV9|TRBJ2-5|-
TGTGCCAGCAGCGTAGTCGGCGGAGAGGAGACCCAGTACTTC
CASSVVGGEETQYF
>-|TRBV7-9|TRBJ1-5|-
TGTGCCAGCAGCTTAGGGGATCTGGGCAATCAGCCCCAGCATTTT
CASSLGDLGNQPQHF
>-|TRBV7-2|TRBJ2-3|-
TGTGCCAGCAGCTGGTTAGCGGAGAACACAGATACGCAGTATTTT
CASSWLAENTDTQYF
>-|TRBV9|TRBJ2-3|-
TGTGCCAGCAGCGGCGAAGGCACAAGCACAGATACGCAGTATTTT
CASSGEGTSTDTQYF
>TRBD1|TRBV13|TRBJ2-7|-
TGTGCCAGCAGCAAGACAGGGAACTACGAGCAGTACTTC
CASSKTGNYEQYF
>TRBD2|TRBV6-6|TRBJ2-2|-
TGTGCCAGCAGTTGGGGGCTAGCGGGAAGCACCGGGGAGCTGTTTTTT
CASSWGLAGSTGELFF
>-|TRBV6-5|TRBJ2-1|-
TGTGCCAGCAGTAAAACAGGGAATGAGCAGTTCTTC
CASSKTGNEQFF
>-|TRBV14|TRBJ2-7|-
TGTGCCAGCAGCCAAGATGTCAGCTCCTACGAGCAGTACTTC
CASSQDVSSYEQYF
>TRBD2|TRBV30|TRBJ2-7|-
TGTGCCTGGAGTCCGGGGCGGGGACTAGCCTACGAGCAGTACTTC
CAWSPGRGLAYEQYF
>-|TRBV20-1|TRBJ2-7|-
TGCAGTGCTACTCCCTACGAGCAGTACTTC
CSATPYEQYF
>TRBD2|TRBV9|TRBJ2-1|-
TGTGCCAGCAGCGTAGGATCTAGCGGGATTTACAATGAGCAGTTCTTC
CASSVGSSGIYNEQFF
>-|TRBV27|TRBJ2-3|-
TGTGCCAGCAGTTTCGAGACCAGCACAGATACGCAGTATTTT
CASSFETSTDTQYF
>-|TRBV11-2|TRBJ2-7|-
TGTGCCAGCAGCTTAGCTGGGTCCTTAGGCGAGCAGTACTTC
CASSLAGSLGEQYF
>-|TRBV21-1|TRBJ1-5|few
TGTGCCAGCAGCCCCAGGGGCAATCAGCCCCAGCATTTT
CASSPRGNQPQHF
>-|TRBV6-1|TRBJ2-1|-
TGTGCCAGCAGTGAAGGGAGCAATGAGCAGTTCTTC
CASSEGSNEQFF
>-|TRBV9|TRBJ2-2|-
TGTGCCAGCAGCGTTCTTGAAAGGACCGGGGAGCTGTTTTTT
CASSVLERTGELFF
>-|TRBV10-3|TRBJ2-3|-
TGTGCCATCAGTGAGTCGGGCGTCACAGATACGCAGTATTTT
CAISESGVTDTQYF
>TRBD1|TRBV19|TRBJ1-2|-
TGTGCCAGCCATACATGGGCGGAGGGGGCCAGGTACTATGGCTACACCTTC
CASHTWAEGARYYGYTF
>TRBD2|TRBV7-9|TRBJ2-7|-
TGTGCCAGCAGAGCGGGAAGCTCCTACGAGCAGTACTTC
CASRAGSSYEQYF
>TRBD2|TRBV10-1|TRBJ2-1|once
TGCGCCAGCAGTGAGTCGGAGGCGGGGGACTACAATGAGCAGTTCTTC
CASSESEAGDYNEQFF
>TRBD2|TRBV27|TRBJ2-2|-
TGTGCCAGCAGTTTATGGGCTAGCGGGTCCACCGGGGAGCTGTTTTTT
CASSLWASGSTGELFF
>-|TRBV2|TRBJ1-1|-
TGTGCCAGCAGTGAAGCCCGGTTGAGTTTAGAAGCTTTCTTT
CASSEARLSLEAFF
>TRBD2|TRBV30|TRBJ2-1|-
TGTGCCTGGAGTGGTTCTGGGGGACTAGCGGGAGTTCGCCAGTTCTTC
CAWSGSGGLAGVRQFF
>TRBD1|TRBV25-1|TRBJ2-7|-
TGTGCCAGCAGCGATCGGACAGGTCGGGAGCAGTACTTC
CASSDRTGREQYF
>TRBD2|TRBV5-1|TRBJ2-7|-
TGCGCCAGCAGCTTGGGGTCAGCGGGAGGGTCCTACGAGCAGTACTTC
CASSLGSAGGSYEQYF
>TRBD1|TRBV10-3|TRBJ2-1|-
TGTGCCATCAGAGACCGGGACAGGGGGCCGGGGAATGAGCAGTTCTTC
CAIRDRDRGPGNEQFF
>-|TRBV20-1|TRBJ1-1|once
TGCAGTGCTAGAGGGGACGCTGCCTTT
CSARGDAAF
>TRBD2|TRBV29-1|TRBJ2-1|once
TGCAGCGTTGTGGCTAGCGGGAGTCTCCAGCAGTTCTTC
CSVVASGSLQQFF
>-|TRBV13|TRBJ2-5|-
TGTGCCAGCAGCTTAGCGGGAGATACCCAAGAGACCCAGTACTTC
CASSLAGDTQETQYF
>TRBD1|TRBV7-6|TRBJ1-1|-
TGTGCCAGCAGCTCGACAGGGGGAGGGATTGAAGCTTTCTTT
CASSSTGGGIEAFF
>-|TRBV28|TRBJ1-5|-
TGTGCCAGCAGTTTAGGGGGGGATCAGCCCCAGCATTTT
CASSLGGDQPQHF
>TRBD2|TRBV29-1|TRBJ2-2|-
TGCAGCGCCCAACCGACTAGCGGGATGACCGGGGAGCTGTTTTTT
CSAQPTSGMTGELFF
>-|TRBV30|TRBJ1-5|once
TGTGCCTGGAGTGTAGGAGGGGGAAATCAGCCCCAGCATTTT
CAWSVGGGNQPQHF